This entry features one TCR beta chain sequence. Its cognate antigen is unknown. The CDR3 spans 14 residues. Germline V gives CDR1 SGDLS, CDR2 YYNGEE. The V end was cut by 4 bases, the J end by 7 bases, with 14 bases between. Control samples were healthy donors' buffy coats. This record belongs to a study of STAT5B mutations in CD4+ large granular lymphocyte leukemia. Original processing notes: A productive frequency of 2.59 x 10-5 was the lowest detectable. Measured with immunoSEQ multiplex PCR; TCRdb has only the in-frame clones, and not every one. The D gene and trimming were derived from the DNA, and the V and J assignments and clone size from that table. The sample consists of tens of thousands of clones, 81% of them appearing once. Regarding the study as a whole: Compared with healthy controls (2/35), patient top clones favored TRBV06 (8/27).

This TCR was sampled from a human donor in good health. V and J are TRBV9 and TRBJ2-2; D is unclear. The source material was CD4+ T cells from blood buffy coats. CDR3 in amino acids: CASSPPGARGELFF. CDR3 nucleotide sequence: TGTGCCAGCAGCCCCCCGGGTGCGCGCGGGGAGCTGTTTTTT.